This note documents a single TCR beta chain sequence. Its antigen is unknown. Resections were taken during corrective heart surgery, and the thymus tissue came from these. Healthy Finnish infants undergoing corrective surgery for congenital heart defects were used as donors. The sample is drawn from a study of human thymus T cells. Study findings and constraints: Related research reported highly overlapping thymic repertoires among unrelated individuals. Biased V and J segment usage appeared in thymus and peripheral blood.

TCRdb's copy holds only in-frame clones and misses some; the assay was immunoSEQ multiplex PCR. Seen here are fewer than 90,000 clones, just over 95% observed once, and the top ten hold roughly 0.03%. Germline values: CDR1 WSHSY, CDR2 SAAADI. The CDR3 totals 13 residues. The ends lost 6 bases at V and 2 bases at J; junction bases unmatched: 4. V is TRBV10-2 and J is TRBJ2-7, with 7 bases that match TRBD1. This sequence was found in a boy under two years old with a congenital heart defect but otherwise immunologically healthy. The material sequenced was thymus tissue. The DNA of the CDR3 is TGCGCCAGCAGCGCGACAGGGACCTACGAGCAGTACTTC. The encoded protein is CASSATGTYEQYF.